These T cell receptor beta chains were read from a single sample in a study of cytomegalovirus exposure and HLA in healthy donors. Some clones are missing from TCRdb's copy, which holds only in-frame ones; the method was immunoSEQ multiplex PCR. The top ten hold 6.8% of the sample, which has fewer than 150,000 clones, over 70% seen once. Sequencing was done on a sample of PBMCs. The source of these receptors is a man aged 35-49 years in good health and CMV-seropositive. CDR3s include the opening cysteine and the closing phenylalanine or tryptophan. The order of the fields is V gene, D gene, clone size, J gene, CDR3 DNA, CDR3 protein. D genes are given only for firm matches. For some rows the clone size is stated as once, few or many, or as a class when expanded; others skip it.

v_gene: TRBV5-5
d_gene: TRBD1
abundance: NA
j_gene: TRBJ1-1
CDR3nt: TGTGCCAGCAGCTCGAAGGGACAGGACACCAACACTGAAGCTTTCTTT
CDR3aa: CASSSKGQDTNTEAFF

v_gene: TRBV5-1
d_gene: TRBD1
abundance: NA
j_gene: TRBJ2-1
CDR3nt: TGCGCCAGCAGCCCAGGACAGGGCACTGAGCAGTTCTTC
CDR3aa: CASSPGQGTEQFF

v_gene: TRBV5-5
d_gene: TRBD2
abundance: NA
j_gene: TRBJ2-3
CDR3nt: TGTGCCAGCCGAAGGGACCCCGGGAGGACAGATACGCAGTATTTT
CDR3aa: CASRRDPGRTDTQYF

v_gene: TRBV19
d_gene: NA
abundance: once
j_gene: TRBJ2-1
CDR3nt: TGTGCCAGTAGTATTGCAGGGGACTCCTACAATGAGCAGTTCTTC
CDR3aa: CASSIAGDSYNEQFF

v_gene: TRBV7-2
d_gene: TRBD1
abundance: few
j_gene: TRBJ2-2
CDR3nt: TGTGCCAGCAGCTCACAGGGGTTTCTTATTGGGGAGCTGTTTTTT
CDR3aa: CASSSQGFLIGELFF

v_gene: TRBV6-6
d_gene: TRBD1
abundance: NA
j_gene: TRBJ1-5
CDR3nt: TGTGCCAGCAGTGACAGGGGCGATGGCAATCAGCCCCAGCATTTT
CDR3aa: CASSDRGDGNQPQHF

v_gene: TRBV7-9
d_gene: NA
abundance: NA
j_gene: TRBJ1-1
CDR3nt: TGTGCCAGCAGCTTAGGAACTTCCACTGAAGCTTTCTTT
CDR3aa: CASSLGTSTEAFF

v_gene: TRBV7-6
d_gene: NA
abundance: NA
j_gene: TRBJ2-2
CDR3nt: TGTGCCAGCAGCTTCGGGACCGGGGAGCTGTTTTTT
CDR3aa: CASSFGTGELFF

v_gene: TRBV19
d_gene: TRBD1
abundance: NA
j_gene: TRBJ1-4
CDR3nt: TGTGCCAGTAGTCAGGGGGCGCGGACTAATGAAAAACTGTTTTTT
CDR3aa: CASSQGARTNEKLFF

v_gene: TRBV10-1
d_gene: NA
abundance: NA
j_gene: TRBJ1-1
CDR3nt: TGCGCCAGCAGTGAGTCGGGCACCACTGAAGCTTTCTTT
CDR3aa: CASSESGTTEAFF

v_gene: TRBV6-5
d_gene: TRBD1
abundance: NA
j_gene: TRBJ1-5
CDR3nt: TGTGCCAGCAGACCGCAGGGGGCTATGCATCAGCCCCAGCATTTT
CDR3aa: CASRPQGAMHQPQHF

v_gene: TRBV6-1
d_gene: NA
abundance: NA
j_gene: TRBJ1-1
CDR3nt: TGTGCCAGCAGTCCGATAACAGGCACTGAAGCTTTCTTT
CDR3aa: CASSPITGTEAFF

v_gene: TRBV18
d_gene: NA
abundance: NA
j_gene: TRBJ1-5
CDR3nt: TGTGCCAGCTCACCACTTGAGGGTCACAATCAGCCCCAGCATTTT
CDR3aa: CASSPLEGHNQPQHF

v_gene: TRBV2
d_gene: NA
abundance: NA
j_gene: TRBJ2-7
CDR3nt: TGTGCCAGCAGTACAGGGACGTACGAGCAGTACTTC
CDR3aa: CASSTGTYEQYF

v_gene: TRBV18
d_gene: NA
abundance: NA
j_gene: TRBJ2-1
CDR3nt: TGTGCCAGCTCACCACTTGTACAGGGAGCCTACAATGAGCAGTTCTTC
CDR3aa: CASSPLVQGAYNEQFF

v_gene: TRBV6-5
d_gene: TRBD1
abundance: NA
j_gene: TRBJ2-1
CDR3nt: TGTGCCAGCAGCCCCGGGACAGGGGGCTATGAGCAGTTCTTC
CDR3aa: CASSPGTGGYEQFF

v_gene: TRBV29-1
d_gene: NA
abundance: NA
j_gene: TRBJ2-7
CDR3nt: TGCAGCGTTCTGACTAGCTCCTACGAGCAGTACTTC
CDR3aa: CSVLTSSYEQYF

v_gene: TRBV19
d_gene: TRBD2
abundance: NA
j_gene: TRBJ2-5
CDR3nt: TGTGCCAGTAGTATACAGAGCGGGGTGCAAGAGACCCAGTACTTC
CDR3aa: CASSIQSGVQETQYF

v_gene: TRBV5-1
d_gene: TRBD1
abundance: NA
j_gene: TRBJ2-1
CDR3nt: TGCGCCAGCAGCACTGAGGGGACAGTCGGCAATGAGCAGTTCTTC
CDR3aa: CASSTEGTVGNEQFF

v_gene: TRBV27
d_gene: TRBD1
abundance: NA
j_gene: TRBJ1-1
CDR3nt: TGTGCCAGCAGTTCGGGACAGGGGACTGAAGCTTTCTTT
CDR3aa: CASSSGQGTEAFF

v_gene: TRBV6-5
d_gene: NA
abundance: NA
j_gene: TRBJ2-7
CDR3nt: TGTGCCAGCAGCTCCCTCTACGAGCAGTACTTC
CDR3aa: CASSSLYEQYF

v_gene: TRBV11-2
d_gene: NA
abundance: once
j_gene: TRBJ2-7
CDR3nt: TGTGCCAGCAGCTACGGCGGGGTAGGCTACGAGCAGTACTTC
CDR3aa: CASSYGGVGYEQYF

v_gene: TRBV7-7
d_gene: NA
abundance: NA
j_gene: TRBJ2-1
CDR3nt: TGTGCTAGCAGCTTAGGTTCCAGGGGAACTTACAATGAGCAGTTCTTC
CDR3aa: CASSLGSRGTYNEQFF

v_gene: TRBV6-5
d_gene: NA
abundance: NA
j_gene: TRBJ2-7
CDR3nt: TGTGCCAGCAGTTACACGACAGACTCCTACGAGCAGTACTTC
CDR3aa: CASSYTTDSYEQYF

v_gene: TRBV15
d_gene: TRBD2
abundance: NA
j_gene: TRBJ2-7
CDR3nt: TGTGCCACCAGCAGCCCGGTGCTAACCCTAGCGGGAGGAGCCTACGAGCAGTACTTC
CDR3aa: CATSSPVLTLAGGAYEQYF

v_gene: TRBV7-2
d_gene: NA
abundance: NA
j_gene: TRBJ2-2
CDR3nt: TGTGCCAGCAGCTTAGGTACGAACACCGGGGAGCTGTTTTTT
CDR3aa: CASSLGTNTGELFF

v_gene: TRBV4-1
d_gene: NA
abundance: NA
j_gene: TRBJ2-2
CDR3nt: TGCGCCAGCAGCCGAGGCTTTATAGCTGGCACCGGGGAGCTGTTTTTT
CDR3aa: CASSRGFIAGTGELFF

v_gene: TRBV28
d_gene: NA
abundance: few
j_gene: TRBJ2-7
CDR3nt: TGTGCCAGCAGTCAACCCCACAGGACCTCCTACGAGCAGTACTTC
CDR3aa: CASSQPHRTSYEQYF

v_gene: TRBV27
d_gene: TRBD1
abundance: NA
j_gene: TRBJ1-5
CDR3nt: TGTGCCAGCAGACAAGTCGGGACAGGTTATCAGCCCCAGCATTTT
CDR3aa: CASRQVGTGYQPQHF

v_gene: TRBV15
d_gene: TRBD2
abundance: NA
j_gene: TRBJ2-1
CDR3nt: TGTGCCACCAGCAGGACCGAACTAGCGGGAGGTAGGAATGAGCAGTTCTTC
CDR3aa: CATSRTELAGGRNEQFF

v_gene: TRBV27
d_gene: NA
abundance: NA
j_gene: TRBJ1-4
CDR3nt: TGTGCCAGCAGTTTAATTCGCGACAAACGCGAAAAACTGTTTTTT
CDR3aa: CASSLIRDKREKLFF

v_gene: TRBV18
d_gene: TRBD1
abundance: once
j_gene: TRBJ1-2
CDR3nt: TGTGCCAGCTCACTAACCTCAGCCGGGACAGGGGATGGCTACACCTTC
CDR3aa: CASSLTSAGTGDGYTF

v_gene: TRBV19
d_gene: TRBD1
abundance: few
j_gene: TRBJ2-3
CDR3nt: TGTGCCAGTAGTATAGTACAGGGGGCAGATACGCAGTATTTT
CDR3aa: CASSIVQGADTQYF

v_gene: TRBV28
d_gene: NA
abundance: NA
j_gene: TRBJ1-2
CDR3nt: TGTGCCAGCAGTTTATACGGGGAAGGCTACACCTTC
CDR3aa: CASSLYGEGYTF

v_gene: TRBV5-1
d_gene: TRBD2
abundance: NA
j_gene: TRBJ2-3
CDR3nt: TGCGCCAGCAGCTTGGACTCTAGCGGGAGCACAGATACGCAGTATTTT
CDR3aa: CASSLDSSGSTDTQYF

v_gene: TRBV13
d_gene: NA
abundance: NA
j_gene: TRBJ2-3
CDR3nt: TGTGCCAGCAGCAATCTAGGGGCAGCGCTAGGCACAGATACGCAGTATTTT
CDR3aa: CASSNLGAALGTDTQYF

v_gene: TRBV7-7
d_gene: TRBD1
abundance: NA
j_gene: TRBJ2-5
CDR3nt: TGTGCTAGCAGCTTAGGCTGGGGGGACAGGGAGACCCAGTACTTC
CDR3aa: CASSLGWGDRETQYF

v_gene: TRBV5-6
d_gene: NA
abundance: NA
j_gene: TRBJ2-7
CDR3nt: TGTGCCAGCAGCTTGGACAGGCCCTACGAGCAGTACTTC
CDR3aa: CASSLDRPYEQYF